The present entry profiles one T cell receptor beta chain with its context. Its antigen is not yet known. Per-base quality was not reported, and no clone a single base away is much larger than it. The time point label here, explained by the study, means: cells obtained before transplantation from donor or recipient. CD3+CD4+ and CD3+CD8+ populations were FACS-sorted from unstimulated pre-transplant donor and recipient cells taken from spleen or lymph nodes. The sample is drawn from a study of graft-versus-host responses after intestinal transplantation (dated by TCRdb to the early 2020s). Looking at the study overall: Multivisceral, liver-intestinal, or isolated intestinal transplants were received by the recipients. Every recipient was given anti-thymocyte globulin induction, then maintenance tacrolimus and steroids for about three years. After intestinal transplantation, graft-versus-host and host-versus-graft alloreactive T cell clones were followed in the graft, circulation and bone marrow using bulk TCR-beta CDR3 sequencing. To identify alloreactive clones, pre-transplant mixed lymphocyte reaction products were sequenced and compared with unstimulated pre-transplant donor and recipient T cells. The cohort enrolled 24 intestinal transplant recipients, one of whom was a retransplant, and a few patients without pretransplant specimens were excluded. Donor T cell macrochimerism was defined as a peak of at least 4% donor T cells among recipient peripheral blood mononuclear cells. Samples from a few later patients were sequenced in-house on an Illumina MiSeq with MiXCR processing rather than by the commercial service. Results and caveats for the whole study, not just this receptor: Early after transplant, peak levels of circulating GvH clones were associated with declines in HvG clones. The conclusions were limited by the relatively low number and heterogeneity of the intestinal transplant patients. GvH clones were found in recipient bone marrow, and some of the GvH clones appeared earlier in ileal mucosa or blood, which is consistent with an intestinal mucosal origin. High GvH to HvG T cell clonal ratios were observed in the allografts of patients with donor T cell macrochimerism.

The protocol used for the library was the immunoSEQ multiplex PCR assay. For most patients, genomic DNA was isolated with the Qiagen DNeasy Blood and Tissue Kit and shipped frozen to Adaptive Biotechnologies for TCR sequencing. For most patients, high-throughput TCR-beta CDR3 sequencing of genomic DNA was performed by Adaptive Biotechnologies. As for the original processing: Adaptive's ImmunoSEQ software supplied the TCR sequencing data for more than 15 patients, while MiXCR and VDJtools were used to process a few other patients. CD4 versus CD8 sorting errors were corrected by removing sequences found in both subsets at a frequency ratio below 5:1. CDR3 nucleotide sequences shared between donor and recipient were removed because the origin of such sequences could not be assigned. To be classed as alloreactive, a clone needed at least 2-fold expansion over unstimulated cells and a minimum CFSE-low frequency of 0.002% (template counts) or 0.001% (read counts). Clones were considered mappable if detected in sequenced pre-transplant spleen, lymph node, or MLR CFSE-low populations of the donor or recipient. The cumulative frequency of alloreactive clones was calculated as a percentage of all sequences, weighted by copy number. TCRdb provides this immuneACCESS table in a form limited to in-frame rearrangements. Some clones are lacking; in checked studies, under half of them reflect an unresolved V gene, and why the rest are absent is not known. The V and J calls and clone size are taken from that table; D and trimming were inferred from the DNA. The sample profile shows about 90,000 clones; around 83% of them were found once. Approximately 18% of the sample goes to the ten largest clones.

Counted from cysteine to phenylalanine, this CDR3 has 11 amino acids. Only CDR3 DNA remains: 33 bases, in frame from the first base. The germline V gene encodes CDR1 DFQATT and CDR2 SNEGSKA (reference sequence). V sheds 6 bases and J sheds 5 bases, leaving 9 bases between their ends. Recombination joined TRBV20-1 with TRBJ2-3; TRBD2 is possibly the D segment (6 matching bases). This receptor was taken from a human donor who received an intestinal transplant. The specimen was unstimulated CD8+ T cells sorted from spleen or lymph node cells, collected before intestinal transplant. The nucleotide sequence is TGCAGTGCCCTTAGCGGAGATACGCAGTATTTT. It translates as CSALSGDTQYF.